These 21 T cell receptor beta chains share one sample of origin, sequenced in a study of blood T cell repertoires in COVID-19. Profiling relied on immunoSEQ multiplex PCR, and the TCRdb table lists in-frame clones only, not all of them. The sample consists of fewer than 300,000 clones, around 86% of them appearing once. Sequencing input: peripheral blood. The receptor source for this set is a middle-aged man with COVID-19, enrolled during active disease.

CDR3 DNA sequence: TGTGCCACCAGTACCACTGGCGGGGAGGGATACAATGAGCAGTTCTTC. Protein: CATSTTGGEGYNEQFF. The genes are TRBV24-1 and TRBJ2-1, with 7 bases identical to TRBD2. V lost 6 bases to trimming and J lost 4 bases; unmatched junction nucleotides: 11. Germline loops: CDR1 KGHDR, CDR2 SFDVKD. The length of the CDR3 is 16 residues.

This sequence joins TRBV10-1 and TRBJ2-7, with unresolved D. Germline CDR1 WNHNN, CDR2 SYGVQD (reference sequence). The V end was cut by 0 bases, the J end by 1 base, with 7 bases between. The CDR3 consists of 14 residues. The DNA of the CDR3 is TGCGCCAGCAGTGAGTCGGGCAGATCCTACGAGCAGTACTTC. Translated: CASSESGRSYEQYF.

V gene TRBV5-1 combines with J gene TRBJ1-2; no definite D call. Between the trimmed V and J ends, which lost 3 bases and 8 bases, there was a span of 17 bases. CDR1 and CDR2 (germline): SGHRS, YFSETQ. CDR3 size: 14 residues. Here the CDR3 reads CASSSFRPSEGYTF. The CDR3 DNA is TGCGCCAGCAGCTCCTTCCGGCCGTCGGAGGGCTACACCTTC.

The V and J genes are TRBV29-1 and TRBJ2-2; 10 nucleotides line up with TRBD2. CDR1 is SQVTM and CDR2 is ANQGSEA in the germline V gene. This CDR3 region has 16 residues. The V gene end was trimmed by 5 bases and the J gene end by 6 bases; junction bases not matched to a gene: 12. The CDR3 is CSVSTGASGGSGELFF. The DNA for the CDR3 is TGCAGCGTTTCCACAGGGGCTAGCGGGGGATCCGGGGAGCTGTTTTTT.

V and J are TRBV7-9 and TRBJ1-2; D not resolved. The length of the CDR3 is 13 residues. Germline CDR1 is SEHNR and CDR2 is FQNEAQ (reference sequence). The ends were cut back, 4 bases at V and 3 bases at J, with 9 bases in the middle. CDR3 nucleotides: TGTGCCAGCAGCTGGAGGGCCTACTATGGCTACACCTTC. It specifies CASSWRAYYGYTF.

The rearrangement links TRBV5-1 to TRBJ1-1; D possibly corresponds to TRBD1 (5 bases). Germline CDR1 reads SGHRS; CDR2 reads YFSETQ. V gave up 0 bases and J gave up 1 base, with 13 bases separating them. The CDR3 spans 16 residues. The CDR3 is CASSLGARGRNTEAFF. Written as DNA, the CDR3 is TGCGCCAGCAGCTTGGGGGCAAGGGGCAGGAACACTGAAGCTTTCTTT. The full variable domain, its missing parts supplied by reference TRBV5-1 and TRBJ1-1, is KAGVTQTPRYLIKTRGQQVTLSCSPISGHRSVSWYQQTPGQGLQFLFEYFSETQRNKGNFPGRFSGRQFSNSRSEMNVSTLELGDSALYLCASSLGARGRNTEAFFGQGTRLTVV.

J is TRBJ2-5 and V is TRBV24-1; 9 nucleotides match TRBD1. The CDR3 is 15 amino acids. The junction had 6 bases not matched to a gene; V was cut back by 2 bases and J by 6 bases. Germline values: CDR1 KGHDR, CDR2 SFDVKD. The CDR3 DNA follows: TGTGCCACCAGTGATTCTGGACAGGGGAGGAAGACCCAGTACTTC. Translated: CATSDSGQGRKTQYF.

The chain carries TRBV27 and TRBJ2-7; TRBD1 is a possible D gene (5 bases). The length of the CDR3 is 16 residues. The V end was cut by 3 bases, the J end by 5 bases, with 20 bases between. Germline V lookup: CDR1 MNHEY, CDR2 SMNVEV (reference sequence). This CDR3 is CASSLFQGRATDEQYF. DNA of the CDR3: TGTGCCAGCAGTTTGTTCCAGGGCAGGGCCACCGACGAGCAGTACTTC.

The V gene is TRBV5-1, the J gene TRBJ1-2; TRBD1 aligns across 10 bases. Per the germline V gene, CDR1 is SGHRS and CDR2 is YFSETQ. The CDR3 is 15 residues long. Trimming cost V 0 bases and J 3 bases; bases outside gene matches: 2. The CDR3 sequence is CASSLGDRGDYGYTF. The CDR3 DNA reads TGCGCCAGCAGCTTGGGGGACAGGGGAGACTATGGCTACACCTTC.

The chain couples TRBV28 to TRBJ2-7; D may be TRBD1 (6 bases). V was trimmed by 2 bases and J by 3 bases, leaving 14 bases between them. This CDR3 has 15 residues. CDR1 is MDHEN and CDR2 is SYDVKM in the germline V gene. In DNA form, the CDR3 reads TGTGCCAGCAGTTTACTCAGCGGACAGATCTACGAGCAGTACTTC. This encodes CASSLLSGQIYEQYF.

The rearrangement joins TRBV25-1 to TRBJ2-3; D might be TRBD2 (5 bases). Germline V gives CDR1 MGHDK, CDR2 SYGVNS. This CDR3 comprises 13 residues. V was trimmed by 7 bases and J by 3 bases, leaving 11 bases between them. DNA of the CDR3: TGTGCCAGCAAGATGGGAGTTACAGATACGCAGTATTTT. Its protein product is CASKMGVTDTQYF.

The chain recombines TRBV2 with TRBJ2-1, with 8 bases matching TRBD1. The CDR3 length is 14 residues. V was pared by 11 bases and J by 4 bases, with 10 bases of the junction left unmatched. Germline values: CDR1 SNHLY, CDR2 FYNNEI. For the CDR3, the DNA is TGTGCCGTCCTGGACAGGGTTGGGTACAATGAGCAGTTCTTC. Residues: CAVLDRVGYNEQFF.

The rearrangement joins TRBV15 to TRBJ2-7, with 8 bases lining up with TRBD1. From germline, CDR1 is LNHNV and CDR2 YYDKDF (reference sequence). V shed 1 base and J 0 bases; nucleotides not matched to a gene: 2. This CDR3 is 15 amino acids long. CDR3 region: CATSRGDRSSYEQYF. The CDR3 DNA reads as TGTGCCACCAGCAGAGGGGACAGGAGCTCCTACGAGCAGTACTTC.

The CDR3 here is CASSQWQGGYGYTF. CDR3 in DNA: TGTGCCAGCAGCCAATGGCAGGGAGGCTATGGCTACACCTTC. The genes are TRBV3-1 (or the pseudogene TRBV3-2) and TRBJ1-2; possible D gene TRBD1, 5 bases. V was cut by 2 bases and J by 4 bases, with 11 bases left in between. The CDR3 is made up of 14 amino acids. The V gene's germline CDR1 is LGHDT and CDR2 YNNKEL (reference sequence).

This clone is a singleton in its sample. The CDR3 region has the DNA TGTGCCAGCAGGAACAATGATGAAGCTTTCTTT. It encodes CASRNNDEAFF. V and J are TRBV14 and TRBJ1-1, with D uncertain. V was trimmed by 6 bases and J by 7 bases, leaving 9 bases between them. Germline lookup yields CDR1 SGHDN and CDR2 FVKESK. The CDR3 has 11 residues.

The chain combines TRBV7-6 with TRBJ2-7; TRBD2 aligns across 10 bases. The germline V gene encodes CDR1 SGHVS and CDR2 FNYEAQ. V gave up 0 bases and J gave up 6 bases; unmatched junction bases: 2. The CDR3 extends over 14 amino acids. The CDR3 reads CASSLAAGGGEQYF. The CDR3 nucleotides are TGTGCCAGCAGCTTAGCAGCGGGAGGGGGCGAGCAGTACTTC.

V is TRBV20-1 and J is TRBJ2-7; possibly TRBD2 for D (5 bases). Germline-derived CDR1 and CDR2 are DFQATT and SNEGSKA (reference sequence). The CDR3 length is 11 residues. Trimming pared 4 bases from V and 7 bases from J, leaving 11 bases between. The CDR3 loop is CSATRVGEQYF. Written as DNA, the CDR3 is TGCAGTGCTACGAGGGTGGGGGAGCAGTACTTC.

CDR3 nucleotide sequence: TGTGCCAGCAGTCAGGGGGGCCCGGGAGCACCCCTCCACTTT. It codes for CASSQGGPGAPLHF. The chain combines TRBV6-5 with TRBJ1-6; TRBD1 matches at 7 bases. J lost 11 bases, V lost 5 bases, and 9 bases had no gene match. Germline V gene sequence: CDR1 MNHEY, CDR2 SVGAGI. The CDR3 is 14 amino acids.

The V gene is TRBV5-1, the J gene TRBJ2-4; a weak D match, TRBD1 (5 bases). Per the germline V gene, CDR1 is SGHRS and CDR2 is YFSETQ. The CDR3 spans 15 residues. The V and J ends lost 0 bases and 1 base respectively, with 8 bases between them. The CDR3 DNA reads as TGCGCCAGCAGCTTGGACAGGCCTGCCAAAAACATTCAGTACTTC. It is translated as CASSLDRPAKNIQYF.

J is TRBJ2-7 and V is TRBV9, with TRBD1 matching 9 bases. Looked up from germline, CDR1 is SGDLS and CDR2 is YYNGEE. CDR3 size: 16 residues. V shed 0 bases, J shed 3 bases, and the junction held 7 bases outside the gene matches. The CDR3 is CASSVGAGTGFYEQYF. Here the CDR3 DNA reads TGTGCCAGCAGCGTAGGAGCCGGGACAGGGTTCTACGAGCAGTACTTC.

The chain employs TRBV7-8 and TRBJ2-1; D possibly corresponds to TRBD2 (5 bases). The germline gives CDR1 SGHVS, CDR2 FQNEAQ. The CDR3 covers 15 residues. V shed 1 base and J shed 1 base, with 8 bases lying between them. CDR3 amino acids: CASSLDGMSYNEQFF. CDR3 bases: TGTGCCAGCAGCTTAGACGGGATGTCCTACAATGAGCAGTTCTTC.